A selection of T cell receptor beta chains follows, all from one sample in a study of T cell responses to AZD1222 COVID-19 vaccine. Produced via immunoSEQ multiplex PCR; TCRdb's table is partial and in-frame only. Found here are 100,000 to 130,000 clones, roughly 90% of them singletons; the top ten hold 6.5% to 8%. This sample comprised peripheral blood, obtained on day 0 of AZD1222 vaccination. Source of these receptors: an adult in good health. CDR3s include the opening cysteine and the closing phenylalanine or tryptophan. Fields, in order: J gene, clone size, V gene, D gene, CDR3 protein, CDR3 DNA. The D gene is left open where the match is weak. Rows may omit the clone size; those that give it use once, few, many or a size class.

TRBJ2-7 NA TRBV28 NA CASSSDTYEQYF TGTGCCAGCAGCTCCGACACCTACGAGCAGTACTTC
TRBJ2-2 NA TRBV14 TRBD1 CASSQGGQGNTGELFF TGTGCCAGCAGCCAAGGGGGACAGGGGAACACCGGGGAGCTGTTTTTT
TRBJ1-2 NA TRBV24-1 TRBD1 CATSDRVDYGYTF TGTGCCACCAGCGACAGGGTGGACTATGGCTACACCTTC
TRBJ2-3 NA TRBV27 NA CASSTRVSTDTQYF TGTGCCAGCAGTACCAGGGTTAGCACAGATACGCAGTATTTT
TRBJ1-6 NA TRBV27 TRBD1 CASSPHTPGQGPSPLHF TGTGCCAGCAGTCCCCATACTCCGGGACAGGGTCCCTCACCCCTCCACTTT
TRBJ2-1 NA TRBV3-1/TRBV3-2 TRBD2 CASSQDQPIAETSGSGEQFF TGTGCCAGCAGCCAAGATCAGCCGATTGCAGAGACTAGCGGGTCCGGAGAGCAGTTCTTC
TRBJ1-6 NA TRBV5-5 NA CASSLRGWDSPLHF TGTGCCAGCAGCTTGCGGGGTTGGGATTCACCCCTCCACTTT
TRBJ2-5 NA TRBV24-1 NA CATSEGGAETQYF TGTGCCACCAGTGAGGGGGGCGCAGAGACCCAGTACTTC
TRBJ1-2 NA TRBV3-1/TRBV3-2 NA CASSQDGARYGYTF TGTGCCAGCAGCCAAGATGGAGCCCGGTATGGCTACACCTTC
TRBJ1-3 NA TRBV29-1 NA CSVLGSGNTIYF TGCAGCGTTCTGGGGTCTGGAAACACCATATATTTT
TRBJ2-7 NA TRBV4-1 NA CASSHGIRYSYEQYF TGCGCCAGCAGCCACGGTATAAGGTACTCCTACGAGCAGTACTTC
TRBJ1-1 NA TRBV9 NA CASSPRGGSNTEAFF TGTGCCAGCAGCCCCCGGGGGGGGTCGAACACTGAAGCTTTCTTT
TRBJ1-5 NA TRBV3-1/TRBV3-2 NA CASSLRGHQPQHF TGTGCCAGCAGCTTGAGAGGTCATCAGCCCCAGCATTTT
TRBJ2-4 NA TRBV7-2 NA CASSLRGSIQYF TGTGCCAGCAGCTTACGGGGAAGCATTCAGTACTTC
TRBJ2-2 NA TRBV27 TRBD1 CASSGTGGTGELFF TGTGCCAGCAGCGGGACAGGGGGCACCGGGGAGCTGTTTTTT
TRBJ1-4 NA TRBV5-1 NA CASSPNTQGEKLFF TGCGCCAGCAGCCCTAACACACAGGGCGAAAAACTGTTTTTT
TRBJ2-3 NA TRBV7-3 NA CASSPRGEKADTQYF TGTGCCAGCAGCCCCAGGGGGGAGAAGGCAGATACGCAGTATTTT
TRBJ2-7 NA TRBV18 TRBD1 CASSWTGGINEQYF TGTGCCAGCTCTTGGACAGGGGGCATCAACGAGCAGTACTTC
TRBJ1-3 NA TRBV28 TRBD1 CASSLTLGQGGNTIYF TGTGCCAGCAGTTTAACACTCGGACAGGGCGGAAACACCATATATTTT
TRBJ1-1 NA TRBV3-1/TRBV3-2 NA CASSQDTGGYTAAFF TGTGCCAGCAGCCAAGATACTGGCGGCTACACGGCCGCTTTCTTT
TRBJ1-3 NA TRBV28 NA CASSPPLGNTIYF TGTGCCAGCAGTCCCCCCCTCGGAAACACCATATATTTT
TRBJ2-2 once TRBV6-5 NA CASRGVTGELFF TGTGCCAGCAGGGGGGTCACCGGGGAGCTGTTTTTT
TRBJ2-7 NA TRBV15 NA CATSRGGPYEQYF TGTGCCACCAGCAGGGGGGGCCCCTACGAGCAGTACTTC
TRBJ2-2 NA TRBV30 TRBD1 CAWIRQGAPGELFF TGTGCCTGGATACGACAGGGGGCGCCCGGGGAGCTGTTTTTT
TRBJ1-4 NA TRBV12-3/TRBV12-4 TRBD1 CASKTGGNEKLFF TGTGCCAGCAAGACAGGGGGGAATGAAAAACTGTTTTTT
TRBJ1-2 NA TRBV6-6 TRBD1 CASSYRPGQTNYGYTF TGTGCCAGCAGTTACCGACCGGGACAGACAAACTATGGCTACACCTTC
TRBJ2-1 NA TRBV29-1 NA CSVEIEIDGCQQFF TGCAGCGTTGAAATTGAGATCGACGGCTGCCAGCAGTTCTTC
TRBJ1-5 NA TRBV6-1 NA CASSDFQPQHF TGTGCCAGCAGTGATTTCCAGCCCCAGCATTTT
TRBJ2-7 NA TRBV4-3 NA CASSQDSRANEQYF TGCGCCAGCAGCCAAGATTCCAGGGCCAACGAGCAGTACTTC
TRBJ1-2 NA TRBV30 NA CAWSAGPAATF TGTGCCTGGAGCGCAGGTCCCGCCGCGACCTTC
TRBJ1-2 once TRBV27 NA CAVNEQENYGYTF TGTGCCGTAAACGAACAGGAAAACTATGGCTACACCTTC
TRBJ2-4 NA TRBV29-1 NA CSVENRPNIQYF TGCAGCGTTGAAAACCGACCAAACATTCAGTACTTC
TRBJ1-4 NA TRBV4-3 NA CASSQSGSGVSEKLFF TGCGCCAGCAGCCAATCAGGGTCCGGCGTGAGTGAAAAACTGTTTTTT
TRBJ1-3 NA TRBV5-1 NA CASSSTGSSGNTIYF TGCGCCAGCAGCTCCACAGGTAGCTCTGGAAACACCATATATTTT
TRBJ2-1 NA TRBV18 TRBD2 CASSRTSIDNEQFF TGTGCCAGCTCACGGACTAGCATTGACAATGAGCAGTTCTTC
TRBJ2-2 NA TRBV9 TRBD2 CASSVDLGLAGVTGELFF TGTGCCAGCAGCGTAGATCTGGGACTAGCGGGAGTTACCGGGGAGCTGTTTTTT
TRBJ1-5 NA TRBV11-2 TRBD1 CASSLDPPQGANQPQHF TGTGCCAGCAGCTTAGATCCTCCGCAGGGGGCAAATCAGCCCCAGCATTTT
TRBJ1-2 NA TRBV5-1 NA CASNPGRNYGYTF TGCGCCAGCAATCCGGGACGGAACTATGGCTACACCTTC
TRBJ2-1 NA TRBV7-2 TRBD1 CASSTSPQGQDEQFF TGTGCCAGCAGCACTAGTCCACAGGGGCAAGATGAGCAGTTCTTC
TRBJ1-1 NA TRBV24-1 TRBD1 CATSRDRPGGTEAFF TGTGCCACCAGCCGGGACAGACCCGGAGGAACTGAAGCTTTCTTT
TRBJ2-7 NA TRBV19 TRBD2 CASSIESGSSYEQYF TGTGCCAGTAGTATAGAGAGCGGGAGCTCCTACGAGCAGTACTTC
TRBJ1-1 NA TRBV11-2 NA CASSETDWIEAFF TGTGCCAGCAGCGAAACGGATTGGATCGAAGCTTTCTTT